This T cell receptor (beta chain) was identified in a study of T-cell reconstitution after alpha-beta-depleted transplantation in children. General study points: Roughly two months post-transplant, alpha-beta T cells reportedly originated from several hundred graft clones that had expanded. After one year, T-cell counts and TCRbeta diversity mostly came from new T cells. After transplant, high TCRbeta diversity at day 60 in some patients arose from surviving recipient T cells and thymic progenitors.

This clonotype was observed at least ten times. Its matching antigen is unknown. Unique molecular identifiers were used to barcode this TCRbeta library. Via MiXCR, TCRdb re-called the PCR reads, giving one row per CDR3 protein. The sample carries hundreds of thousands of distinct CDR3 sequences, under 14% recorded once. Here the sequenced sample was peripheral blood, taken 180 days after TCRalphabeta/CD19-depleted stem cell transplant. This clonotype was sampled from a male patient aged 2-15 years who had a stem cell transplant for chronic granulomatous disease, so the T cells may come from the graft donor.

The CDR3, as DNA: TGTGCCAGCAGCATGGACCTTTGGAACACTGAAGCTTTCTTT. Protein: CASSMDLWNTEAFF. The chain uses TRBV5-5 and TRBJ1-1; D not certain. The germline V and J ends were trimmed by 4 bases and 1 base, with 11 bases remaining between them. CDR1 and CDR2 from the germline V gene are SGHKS and YYEKEE (reference sequence). CDR3 size: 14 residues.